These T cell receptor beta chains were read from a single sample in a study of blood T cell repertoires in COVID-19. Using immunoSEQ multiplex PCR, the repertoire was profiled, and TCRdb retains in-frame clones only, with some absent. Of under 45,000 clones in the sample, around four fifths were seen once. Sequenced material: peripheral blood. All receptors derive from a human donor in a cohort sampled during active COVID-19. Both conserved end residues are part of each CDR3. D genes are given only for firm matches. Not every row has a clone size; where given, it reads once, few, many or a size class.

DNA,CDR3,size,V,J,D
TGTGCCAGCAGCGACGACCGCGGCTCTGGGGCCAACGTCCTGACTTTC,CASSDDRGSGANVLTF,-,TRBV5-4,TRBJ2-6,-
TGTGCCAGCAGGGAGACAGGGACTAATGAAAAACTGTTTTTT,CASRETGTNEKLFF,-,TRBV27,TRBJ1-4,TRBD1
TGCGCCAGCAGCCCTAGCGGGGGCTACGAGCAGTACTTC,CASSPSGGYEQYF,-,TRBV5-1,TRBJ2-7,TRBD2
TGTGCCAGCAGCCCCCCATTACACTCCTACGAGCAGTACTTC,CASSPPLHSYEQYF,few,TRBV13,TRBJ2-7,-
TGTGCCAGCAGCTTAGCGGGGGGCGCCTCGACTGAAGCTTTCTTT,CASSLAGGASTEAFF,-,TRBV11-2,TRBJ1-1,-
TGTGCCAGCAGTGGGGACAGGGTGGGAAATTCACCCCTCCACTTT,CASSGDRVGNSPLHF,many,TRBV2,TRBJ1-6,TRBD1
TGCGCCAGCAGCTTAAACCAGGGGAACACCGGGGAGCTGTTTTTT,CASSLNQGNTGELFF,-,TRBV5-1,TRBJ2-2,-
TGTGCCAGTAGTATCACGGGGAGCAATCAGCCCCAGCATTTT,CASSITGSNQPQHF,few,TRBV19,TRBJ1-5,-
TGTGCCAGTACTAAAACCTCAGGGGTTTCAGCAGATACGCAGTATTTT,CASTKTSGVSADTQYF,once,TRBV19,TRBJ2-3,-
TGTGCCAGCAGTTACTCGTCAGGGTACAACAATCAGCCCCAGCATTTT,CASSYSSGYNNQPQHF,-,TRBV6-5,TRBJ1-5,-
TGTGCCATCAGCACCATAGCGGGGGTGACCTACAATGAGCAGTTCTTC,CAISTIAGVTYNEQFF,-,TRBV10-3,TRBJ2-1,TRBD2
TGTGCCAGCAGCCAAAAGCCGGACAATAGCAATCAGCCCCAGCATTTT,CASSQKPDNSNQPQHF,-,TRBV4-2,TRBJ1-5,-
TGTGCCAGCAGTTTAATCGGGGAGGGGGTCACTGAAGCTTTCTTT,CASSLIGEGVTEAFF,-,TRBV28,TRBJ1-1,-
TGCGCCAGCAGCGACAAAGCCGCTAGCGGGGAAAACATTCAGTACTTC,CASSDKAASGENIQYF,many,TRBV4-1,TRBJ2-4,TRBD2
TGTGCCTGGAGTGTACTGGGGGGGAGCCAAGAGACCCAGTACTTC,CAWSVLGGSQETQYF,-,TRBV30,TRBJ2-5,TRBD2
TGTGCCAGCAGCGTACTAGCTTCCTACAATGAGCAGTTCTTC,CASSVLASYNEQFF,-,TRBV9,TRBJ2-1,-
TGTGCCAGCAGTGACCAGGGGACCTATAATTCACCCCTCCACTTT,CASSDQGTYNSPLHF,-,TRBV2,TRBJ1-6,-
TGTGCCAGCAGCCTCACCGGGACTAGCGGGAAGAGCTCCTACAATGAGCAGTTCTTC,CASSLTGTSGKSSYNEQFF,once,TRBV7-9,TRBJ2-1,TRBD2
TGTGCCAGCAGCTTGGGGGGTGGATCTGCTGAAGCTTTCTTT,CASSLGGGSAEAFF,-,TRBV7-9,TRBJ1-1,-
TGTGCCAGCAGCCAAGATTGGAAGGGAGGGTATGGCTACACCTTC,CASSQDWKGGYGYTF,once,TRBV4-2,TRBJ1-2,-
TGTGCCAGCAGCCCCGAGGGGAGGGTTGGGGTCAAAAACATTCAGTACTTC,CASSPEGRVGVKNIQYF,-,TRBV7-8,TRBJ2-4,TRBD2
TGCAGCGTTGACACAGCAACTAATGAAAAACTGTTTTTT,CSVDTATNEKLFF,-,TRBV29-1,TRBJ1-4,-
TGTGCCAGCTCACCCCAGGGACTTACAGATACGCAGTATTTT,CASSPQGLTDTQYF,-,TRBV18,TRBJ2-3,-
TGTGCCAGCCACAGGGGGCGGAATTCACCCCTCCACTTT,CASHRGRNSPLHF,-,TRBV6-5,TRBJ1-6,TRBD1
TGTGCCAGCAGCAGTAGGACAGGGTTTCGATACGAAAACATTCAGTACTTC,CASSSRTGFRYENIQYF,-,TRBV11-2,TRBJ2-4,TRBD1
TGTGCCAGCAGCAGAGGACAGGGAGGAGCTTTCTTT,CASSRGQGGAFF,-,TRBV21-1,TRBJ1-1,-
TGTGCCAGCAGCCCCGGACAGGGACACAATTCACCCCTCCACTTT,CASSPGQGHNSPLHF,once,TRBV7-2,TRBJ1-6,TRBD1
TGTGCCAGCAGCGTTGACAGTTCGGATACGCAGTATTTT,CASSVDSSDTQYF,-,TRBV5-8,TRBJ2-3,-
TGTGCCAGCAGCCAAGCGAGGCAGGGGGCGTTATCGGCTTTCTTT,CASSQARQGALSAFF,-,TRBV3-1/TRBV3-2,TRBJ1-1,TRBD1
TGTGCCATCGGCCAGGGAAAACAAGAGACCCAGTACTTC,CAIGQGKQETQYF,-,TRBV10-3,TRBJ2-5,-
TGTGCCAGCAGCGTAGGACTAACTAGCACAGATACGCAGTATTTT,CASSVGLTSTDTQYF,-,TRBV9,TRBJ2-3,-
TGCGCCAGCAGCAGTTCGGACAGGGCTCAAGAGACCCAGTACTTC,CASSSSDRAQETQYF,once,TRBV5-1,TRBJ2-5,TRBD1
TGTGCCAGCAGTGTTATCGGACTGAACTTACTCCGTAATGAAGCTTTCTTT,CASSVIGLNLLRNEAFF,-,TRBV28,TRBJ1-1,-
TGTGCCAGCTCACAGAACCAGGGGGACTATGGCTACACCTTC,CASSQNQGDYGYTF,once,TRBV18,TRBJ1-2,TRBD1
TGCGCCAGCAGCGGCGGTGGGACCGGGGAGCTGTTTTTT,CASSGGGTGELFF,-,TRBV5-1,TRBJ2-2,-
TGTGCCAGCAGCACACGTCGACAGGGCAGCAAAAACATTCAGTACTTC,CASSTRRQGSKNIQYF,-,TRBV5-6,TRBJ2-4,TRBD1
TGCGCCAGCAGCCCTGACACATATGGCTACACCTTC,CASSPDTYGYTF,-,TRBV5-1,TRBJ1-2,-
TGTGCCAGCAGATTTGGGGCGGGGCAAGGTAATTCACCCCTCCACTTT,CASRFGAGQGNSPLHF,-,TRBV28,TRBJ1-6,-
TGTGCCAGCAGCGTAGACGGACAGGAAAATTCACCCCTCCACTTT,CASSVDGQENSPLHF,-,TRBV9,TRBJ1-6,TRBD1
TGTGCCAGCAGTTTCCTAACAGGTACCATCCCGATTAGCAATCAGCCCCAGCATTTT,CASSFLTGTIPISNQPQHF,-,TRBV28,TRBJ1-5,-
TGTGCCAGCAGCTTCCAACAGGGGAACAATCAGCCCCAGCATTTT,CASSFQQGNNQPQHF,-,TRBV7-2,TRBJ1-5,TRBD1
TGTGCCAGCAGTTCACAGGGGGCCTATGGCTACACCTTC,CASSSQGAYGYTF,-,TRBV6-6,TRBJ1-2,TRBD1
TGTGCCAGCTCACTTGTGGGACAGGGGGCTTCTGAAGCTTTCTTT,CASSLVGQGASEAFF,once,TRBV18,TRBJ1-1,TRBD1
TGTGCCAGTAGTCCGGACAGGGCAGAGTATTATGGCTACACCTTC,CASSPDRAEYYGYTF,-,TRBV19,TRBJ1-2,TRBD1
TGTGCCAGTAGTCTCCAGGGGGACAATTCACCCCTCCACTTT,CASSLQGDNSPLHF,-,TRBV19,TRBJ1-6,TRBD1
TGTGCCAGCAGCACCCGGGAGGGGGACTATGGCTACACCTTC,CASSTREGDYGYTF,-,TRBV7-8,TRBJ1-2,-
TGTGCCAGCAGCCAACGGGGGCGGGGAGGGCACAATGAGCAGTTCTTC,CASSQRGRGGHNEQFF,-,TRBV5-4,TRBJ2-1,-